This T cell receptor (beta chain) was observed in a study of T cell responses to AZD1222 COVID-19 vaccine. On the study more broadly: Pooling was applied to second doses at about 4 or about 12 weeks.

Findings and limits, study-wide: Spike-specific TCRs gained breadth and depth after people received two AZD1222 doses. Donor demographics were predominantly white British with a female majority; clonal diversity may be underestimated. Close to half of spike-specific TCRs reportedly recognize unmutated variant regions.

Profiled with immunoSEQ multiplex PCR; TCRdb holds only in-frame clones, not every one. The sample holds more than 100,000 clones, 80% to 90% seen once. Losses at the gene ends were 0 bases for V and 1 base for J; bases not matched to a gene: 6. CDR1 SGHRS and CDR2 YFSETQ come from the germline V gene. This CDR3 spans 16 amino acids. Points on this clone: What it recognizes is unknown.

V is TRBV5-1 and J is TRBJ2-7; TRBD2 agrees at 8 bases. Sequencing was performed on peripheral blood, taken on day 0 of AZD1222 vaccination. The TCR was taken from an adult in good health. As DNA, the CDR3 is TGCGCCAGCAGCTTGGCCGGGCCTAGCGGGTCCTACGAGCAGTACTTC. It specifies CASSLAGPSGSYEQYF.